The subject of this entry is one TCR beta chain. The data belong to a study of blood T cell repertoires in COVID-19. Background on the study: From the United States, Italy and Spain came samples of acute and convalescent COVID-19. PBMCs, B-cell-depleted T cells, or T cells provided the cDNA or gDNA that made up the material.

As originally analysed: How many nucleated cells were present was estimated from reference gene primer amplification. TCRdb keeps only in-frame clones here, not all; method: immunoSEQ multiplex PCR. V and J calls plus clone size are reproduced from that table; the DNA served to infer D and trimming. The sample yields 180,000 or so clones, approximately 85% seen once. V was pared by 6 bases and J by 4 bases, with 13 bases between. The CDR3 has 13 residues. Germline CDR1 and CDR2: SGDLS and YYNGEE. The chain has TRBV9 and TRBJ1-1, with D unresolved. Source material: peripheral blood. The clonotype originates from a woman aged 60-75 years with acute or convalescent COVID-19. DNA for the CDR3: TGTGCCAGCACCCGAGGTCTGGGCACTGAAGCTTTCTTT. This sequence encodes CASTRGLGTEAFF.